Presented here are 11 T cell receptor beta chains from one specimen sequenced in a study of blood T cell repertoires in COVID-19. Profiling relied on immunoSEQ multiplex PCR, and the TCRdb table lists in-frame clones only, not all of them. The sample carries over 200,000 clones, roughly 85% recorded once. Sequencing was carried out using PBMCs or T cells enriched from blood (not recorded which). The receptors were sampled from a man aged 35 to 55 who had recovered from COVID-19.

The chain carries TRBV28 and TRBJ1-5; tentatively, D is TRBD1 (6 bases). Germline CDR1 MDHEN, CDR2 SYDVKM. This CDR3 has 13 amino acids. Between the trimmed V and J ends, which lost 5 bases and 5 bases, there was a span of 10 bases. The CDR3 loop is CASSLRTDQPQHF. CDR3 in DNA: TGTGCCAGCAGTCTACGGACAGATCAGCCCCAGCATTTT.

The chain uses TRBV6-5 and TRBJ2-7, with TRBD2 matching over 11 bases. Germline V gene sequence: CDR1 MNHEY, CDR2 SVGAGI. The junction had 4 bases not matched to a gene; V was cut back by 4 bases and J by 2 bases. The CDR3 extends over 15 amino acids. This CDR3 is CASSSGLAETYEQYF. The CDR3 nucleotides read TGTGCCAGCAGTTCGGGACTAGCGGAAACCTACGAGCAGTACTTC.

The CDR3 sequence is CASSHSSIRGLGETQYF. The CDR3 DNA sequence: TGTGCCAGCAGCCATTCTTCGATCAGGGGGCTAGGGGAGACCCAGTACTTC. This rearrangement joins TRBV3-1 (or the pseudogene TRBV3-2) to TRBJ2-5; 8 bases map to TRBD1. CDR3 length: 17 amino acids. V gave up 3 bases and J gave up 5 bases; unmatched junction bases: 14. CDR1 is LGHDT and CDR2 is YNNKEL in the germline V gene (reference sequence).

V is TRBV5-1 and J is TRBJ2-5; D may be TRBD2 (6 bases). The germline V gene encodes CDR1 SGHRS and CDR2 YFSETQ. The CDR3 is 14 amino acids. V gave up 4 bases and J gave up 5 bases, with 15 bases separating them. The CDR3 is CASSDSGEVETQYF. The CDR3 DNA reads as TGCGCCAGCAGCGATAGCGGTGAGGTGGAGACCCAGTACTTC.

CDR3 nucleotide sequence: TGTGCCAGTAGTATATTGGGCAGAAACACTGAAGCTTTCTTT. It encodes CASSILGRNTEAFF. The chain employs TRBV19 and TRBJ1-1; D not resolved. This CDR3 contains 14 residues. V lost 2 bases and J 2 bases, leaving 9 bases between the germline ends. Germline CDR1 LNHDA, CDR2 SQIVND (reference sequence).

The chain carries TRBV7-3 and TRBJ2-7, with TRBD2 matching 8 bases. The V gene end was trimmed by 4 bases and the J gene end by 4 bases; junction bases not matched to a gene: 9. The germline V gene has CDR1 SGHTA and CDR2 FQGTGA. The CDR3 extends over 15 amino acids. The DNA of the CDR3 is TGTGCCAGCAGCTCTGCGGGAGGCCCCGGATACGAGCAGTACTTC. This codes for CASSSAGGPGYEQYF.

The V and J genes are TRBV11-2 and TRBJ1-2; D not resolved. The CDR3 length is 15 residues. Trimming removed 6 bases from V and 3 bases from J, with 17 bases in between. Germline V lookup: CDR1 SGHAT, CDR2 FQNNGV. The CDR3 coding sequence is TGTGCCAGCAGTTTACAGAGGTCTCCTCACTATGGCTACACCTTC. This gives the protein CASSLQRSPHYGYTF. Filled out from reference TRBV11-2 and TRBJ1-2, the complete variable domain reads EAGVAQSPRYKIIEKRQSVAFWCNPISGHATLYWYQQILGQGPKLLIQFQNNGVVDDSQLPKDRFSAERLKGVDSTLKIQPAKLEDSAVYLCASSLQRSPHYGYTFGSGTRLTVV.

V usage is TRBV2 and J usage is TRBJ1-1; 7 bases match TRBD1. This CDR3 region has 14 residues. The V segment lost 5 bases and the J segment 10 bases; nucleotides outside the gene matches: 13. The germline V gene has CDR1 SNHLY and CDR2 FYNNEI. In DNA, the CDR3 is TGTGCCAGCAGTCGGGACAGTTCTTTTTTCGTAGCTTTCTTT. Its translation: CASSRDSSFFVAFF.

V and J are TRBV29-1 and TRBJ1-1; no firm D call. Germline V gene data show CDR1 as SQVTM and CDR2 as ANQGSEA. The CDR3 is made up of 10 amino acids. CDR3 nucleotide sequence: TGCCTACCATCTAGATCGTGGGCTTTCTTT. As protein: CLPSRSWAFF.

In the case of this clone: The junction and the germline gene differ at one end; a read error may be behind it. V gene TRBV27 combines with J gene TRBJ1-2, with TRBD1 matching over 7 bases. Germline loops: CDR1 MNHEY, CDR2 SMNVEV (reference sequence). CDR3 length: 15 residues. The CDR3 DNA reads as TGTGCCAGCCGTTTATTCAGGGACAGCCCCTATGGCTACACCTTC. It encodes CASRLFRDSPYGYTF.

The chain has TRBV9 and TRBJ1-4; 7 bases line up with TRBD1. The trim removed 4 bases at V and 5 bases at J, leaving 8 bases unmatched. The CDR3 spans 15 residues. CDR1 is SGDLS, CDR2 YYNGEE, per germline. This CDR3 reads CASSLRGTANEKLFF. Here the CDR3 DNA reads TGTGCCAGCAGCCTTCGAGGGACAGCGAATGAAAAACTGTTTTTT.